A selection of T cell receptor beta chains follows, all from one sample in a study of T cells in Graves' hyperthyroidism and ophthalmopathy. Each CDR3 protein gets one entry after TCRdb re-called the multiplex PCR reads with MiXCR. The data hold about 99,000 distinct CDR3 sequences, with about 45% observed a single time. Sequenced sample: blood. The receptor set was obtained from a man in his forties with Graves' hyperthyroidism. Both conserved end residues are trimmed from each CDR3. Fields, in order: J gene, CDR3 length, V gene, CDR3 protein.

TRBJ2-1,10,TRBV29-1,SAGVYRNEQF
TRBJ1-5,15,TRBV2,ASRAGTARNSNQPQH
TRBJ1-6,11,TRBV30,AWSVRGGSPLH
TRBJ2-7,12,TRBV2,ASSTDRSGFEQY
TRBJ1-4,14,TRBV7-8,ASSLQLGTRVGKLF
TRBJ2-3,11,TRBV29-1,SIRTTGTDTQY
TRBJ2-1,13,TRBV5-8,ASSDGTWAYNEQF
TRBJ2-1,11,TRBV25-1,ASSAHSYNEQF
TRBJ1-2,11,TRBV7-9,ASSSGAAQGYT
TRBJ2-1,15,TRBV7-9,ASAGLAGGPPYNEQF
TRBJ2-7,12,TRBV28,ASKGTGPAYEQY
TRBJ1-5,12,TRBV20-1,SARDRGADQPQH